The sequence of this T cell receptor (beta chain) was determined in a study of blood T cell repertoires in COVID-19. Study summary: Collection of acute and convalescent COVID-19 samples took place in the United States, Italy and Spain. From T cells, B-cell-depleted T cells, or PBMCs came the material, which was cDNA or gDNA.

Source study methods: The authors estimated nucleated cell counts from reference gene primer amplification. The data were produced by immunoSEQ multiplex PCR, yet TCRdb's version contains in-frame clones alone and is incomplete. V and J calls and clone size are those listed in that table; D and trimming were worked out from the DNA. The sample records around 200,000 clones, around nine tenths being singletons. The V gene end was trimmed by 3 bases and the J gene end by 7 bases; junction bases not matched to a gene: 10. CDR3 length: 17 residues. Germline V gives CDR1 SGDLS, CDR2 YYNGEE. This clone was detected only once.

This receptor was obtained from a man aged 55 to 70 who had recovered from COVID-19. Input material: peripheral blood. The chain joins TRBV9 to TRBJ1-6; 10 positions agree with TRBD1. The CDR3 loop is CASSARTGGGVNSPLHF. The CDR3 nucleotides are TGTGCCAGCAGCGCCCGGACAGGGGGTGGGGTAAATTCACCCCTCCACTTT.